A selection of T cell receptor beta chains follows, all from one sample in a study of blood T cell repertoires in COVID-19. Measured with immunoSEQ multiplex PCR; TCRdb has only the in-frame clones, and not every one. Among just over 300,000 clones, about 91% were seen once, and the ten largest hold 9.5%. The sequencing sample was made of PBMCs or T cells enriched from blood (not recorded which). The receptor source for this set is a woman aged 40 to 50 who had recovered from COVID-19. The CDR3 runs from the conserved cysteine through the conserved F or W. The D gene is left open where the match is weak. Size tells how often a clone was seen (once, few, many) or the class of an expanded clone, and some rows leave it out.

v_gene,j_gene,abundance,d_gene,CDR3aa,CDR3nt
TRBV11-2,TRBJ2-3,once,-,CASSLDMKAAGWF,TGTGCCAGCAGCTTAGATATGAAGGCGGCAGGGTGGTTT
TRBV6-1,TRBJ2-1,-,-,CASSEGPNNEQFF,TGTGCCAGCAGTGAGGGGCCGAACAATGAGCAGTTCTTC
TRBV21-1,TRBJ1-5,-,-,CASSKSPAFRGRQPQHF,TGTGCCAGCAGCAAATCACCCGCTTTTAGGGGTCGTCAGCCCCAGCATTTT
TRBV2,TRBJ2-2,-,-,CASSEDDGDTGELFF,TGTGCCAGCAGTGAAGATGACGGAGACACCGGGGAGCTGTTTTTT
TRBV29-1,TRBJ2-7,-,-,CSVGVRARYEQYF,TGCAGCGTTGGTGTCCGAGCCCGCTACGAGCAGTACTTC
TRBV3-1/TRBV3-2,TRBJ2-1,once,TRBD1,CASSQVAGGSEQFF,TGTGCCAGCAGCCAAGTCGCAGGGGGCTCTGAGCAGTTCTTC
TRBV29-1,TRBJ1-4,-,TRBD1,CSVIRQGNEKLFF,TGCAGCGTTATTCGACAGGGCAATGAAAAACTGTTTTTT
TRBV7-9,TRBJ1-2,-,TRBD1,CASSSRTGGNYGYTF,TGTGCCAGCAGCTCTAGGACAGGGGGCAACTATGGCTACACCTTC
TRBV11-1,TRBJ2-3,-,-,CASSLNGATDTQYF,TGTGCCAGCAGCTTAAACGGTGCCACAGATACGCAGTATTTT
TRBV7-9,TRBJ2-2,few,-,CASSTGGSAGELFF,TGTGCCAGCAGCACGGGTGGGAGCGCCGGGGAGCTGTTTTTT
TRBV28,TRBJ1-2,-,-,CASSLVTGQGYGYTF,TGTGCCAGCAGTTTAGTAACAGGGCAGGGCTATGGCTACACCTTC
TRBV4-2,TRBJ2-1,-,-,CASSLFGGEQFF,TGTGCCAGCAGCCTATTCGGTGGTGAGCAGTTCTTC
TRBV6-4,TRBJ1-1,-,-,CASSVEQNTEAFF,TGTGCCAGCAGTGTTGAGCAGAACACTGAAGCTTTCTTT
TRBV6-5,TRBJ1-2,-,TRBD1,CASRTGRDGYTF,TGTGCCAGCCGGACAGGGAGGGATGGCTACACCTTC
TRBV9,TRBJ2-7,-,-,CASSVGGVSYEQYF,TGTGCCAGCAGCGTGGGCGGGGTCTCCTACGAGCAGTACTTC
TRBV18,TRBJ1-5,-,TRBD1,CASSPGAQGADQPQHF,TGTGCCAGCTCACCTGGCGCACAGGGGGCCGATCAGCCCCAGCATTTT
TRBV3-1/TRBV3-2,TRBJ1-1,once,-,CASEAGTEAFF,TGTGCCAGCGAAGCTGGCACTGAAGCTTTCTTT
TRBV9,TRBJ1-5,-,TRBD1,CASSVGGGGQPQHF,TGTGCCAGCAGCGTAGGAGGAGGGGGCCAGCCCCAGCATTTT
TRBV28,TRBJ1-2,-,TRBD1,CASRSTGNYGYTF,TGTGCCAGTCGTTCGACAGGGAACTATGGCTACACCTTC
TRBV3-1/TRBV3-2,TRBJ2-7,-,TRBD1,CASSLRQGTLREQYF,TGTGCCAGCAGCCTTCGACAGGGGACTCTAAGGGAGCAGTACTTC
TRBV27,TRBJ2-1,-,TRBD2,CASSESSGRYSYNEQFF,TGTGCCAGCAGTGAATCTAGCGGGAGGTACTCCTACAATGAGCAGTTCTTC
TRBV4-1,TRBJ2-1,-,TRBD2,CASSPGTSGALNNEQFF,TGCGCCAGCAGCCCAGGGACTAGCGGGGCACTAAACAATGAGCAGTTCTTC
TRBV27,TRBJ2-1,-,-,CASSLWRDSLHNEQFF,TGTGCCAGCAGTTTATGGCGGGACTCGCTTCACAATGAGCAGTTCTTC
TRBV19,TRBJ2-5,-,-,CASSTGTVQETQYF,TGTGCCAGTAGTACTGGGACTGTCCAAGAGACCCAGTACTTC
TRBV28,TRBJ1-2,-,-,CASSGGTPGTYGYTF,TGTGCCAGCAGCGGCGGGACGCCTGGGACTTATGGCTACACCTTC
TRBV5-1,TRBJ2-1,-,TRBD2,CASSRRLAGIDSNEQFF,TGCGCCAGCAGCCGTAGACTAGCGGGAATTGACTCAAATGAGCAGTTCTTC
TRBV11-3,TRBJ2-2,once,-,CASSLGQGAAGELFF,TGTGCCAGCAGCTTAGGGCAGGGCGCAGCCGGGGAGCTGTTTTTT
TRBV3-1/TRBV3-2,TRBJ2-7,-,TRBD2,CASSQNSGGAGEQYF,TGTGCCAGCAGCCAGAATAGCGGGGGGGCGGGCGAGCAGTACTTC
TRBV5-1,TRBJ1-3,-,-,CASSPLTGNTIYF,TGCGCCAGCAGCCCCCTAACTGGAAACACCATATATTTT
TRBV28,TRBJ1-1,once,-,CASRLRGLTEAFF,TGTGCCAGCAGATTAAGGGGCTTGACTGAAGCTTTCTTT
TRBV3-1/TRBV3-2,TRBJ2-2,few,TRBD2,CASSPPGTILTGELFF,TGTGCCAGCAGCCCTCCTGGGACTATCCTGACCGGGGAGCTGTTTTTT
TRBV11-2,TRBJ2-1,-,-,CASKGRELTIIDEQFF,TGTGCCAGCAAAGGCAGGGAATTAACTATAATCGATGAGCAGTTCTTC
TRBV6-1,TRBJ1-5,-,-,CASSEHRVDRQPQHF,TGTGCCAGCAGTGAACACAGGGTAGACCGTCAGCCCCAGCATTTT
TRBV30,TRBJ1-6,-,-,CAWSVTREALHF,TGTGCCTGGAGTGTAACCCGCGAGGCCCTCCACTTT
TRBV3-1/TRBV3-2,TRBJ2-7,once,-,CASSQEDHGQRRYSYEQYF,TGTGCCAGCAGCCAAGAGGATCACGGACAGAGAAGGTACTCCTACGAGCAGTACTTC
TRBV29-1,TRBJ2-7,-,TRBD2,CSVEDLVAGVPGEQYF,TGCAGCGTTGAAGATCTAGTAGCGGGAGTCCCTGGCGAGCAGTACTTC
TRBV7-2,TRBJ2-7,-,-,CASSFQASYEQYF,TGTGCCAGCAGCTTCCAGGCATCCTACGAGCAGTACTTC
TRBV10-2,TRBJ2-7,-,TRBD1,CASSDPELDRGPYRDYEQYF,TGCGCCAGCAGTGACCCCGAGTTAGACAGGGGGCCGTACCGCGACTACGAGCAGTACTTC
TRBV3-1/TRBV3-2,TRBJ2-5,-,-,CASSQAVQGGETQYF,TGTGCCAGCAGCCAAGCTGTCCAGGGAGGAGAGACCCAGTACTTC
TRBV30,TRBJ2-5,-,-,CAWSRGIQGTQYF,TGTGCCTGGAGTCGGGGTATCCAAGGCACCCAGTACTTC
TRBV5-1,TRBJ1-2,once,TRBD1,CASSQQGSNGYTF,TGCGCCAGCAGCCAACAGGGGTCGAATGGCTACACCTTC
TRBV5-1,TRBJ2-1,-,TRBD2,CASSLLGTTNEQFF,TGCGCCAGCAGCTTGTTGGGGACTACCAATGAGCAGTTCTTC
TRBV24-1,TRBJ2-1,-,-,CATSEPRGVMSEQFF,TGTGCCACCAGTGAACCCAGGGGGGTTATGAGTGAGCAGTTCTTC
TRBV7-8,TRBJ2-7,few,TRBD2,CASSPGWRGSYGEQYF,TGTGCCAGCAGCCCTGGTTGGCGGGGGAGTTATGGAGAGCAGTACTTC
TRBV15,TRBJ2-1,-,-,CATSRNGDLQFF,TGTGCCACCAGCAGGAACGGGGACTTGCAGTTCTTC
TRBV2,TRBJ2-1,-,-,CASSEWEEDEQFF,TGTGCCAGCAGTGAATGGGAGGAGGATGAGCAGTTCTTC
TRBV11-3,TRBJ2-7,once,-,CARRGSYEQYF,TGTGCCAGAAGGGGGTCCTACGAGCAGTACTTC
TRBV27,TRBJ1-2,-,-,CASSFRVRHGYTF,TGTGCCAGCAGCTTTAGAGTCAGGCATGGCTACACCTTC
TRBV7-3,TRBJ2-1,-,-,CASSLLGGAYNEQFF,TGTGCCAGCAGCTTATTGGGTGGGGCTTACAATGAGCAGTTCTTC